This record looks at one T cell receptor beta chain sequence and its context. Its antigen has not been determined. No quality values exist for individual bases; no much larger clone is one base distant. Before TCR sequencing, CD3+CD8+ T cells were sorted from fresh PBMCs. This sample was taken from a study of immunodeficiency (dated 2019 in TCRdb). Study-level background: Repertoire analysis was done to look for VDJ recombination defects and oligoclonality.

Including the terminal cysteine and phenylalanine, the CDR3 comprises 14 residues. Only the CDR3 DNA stays, 42 bases, in frame from base 1. CDR1 and CDR2 are read off the germline V gene as MNHEY and SVGAGI. Trimming takes 2 bases from V and 2 bases from J, and the germline ends sit 9 bases apart. General findings and caveats noted by the study authors: Severe oligoclonality, as judged by top-100 and total clonotype frequencies, was observed in patient CD8+ T cells but not in patient CD4+ T cells. In entropy comparisons, n=3 (open circles) was shown for patients versus healthy controls, and a thymic development effect was only suggested as possible. Compared with control CD8+ T cells, patient CD8+ T cells had restricted TRB V-J pairing and reduced productive entropy.

Genomic DNA was extracted using the QIAamp DNA Blood Mini Kit and was submitted for immunoSEQ repertoire analysis. Using a standard quantity of genomic DNA template, multiplex PCR was run to amplify the CDR3 regions. The PCR products underwent sequencing on an Illumina platform. The study's own analysis went as follows. Sequences were aligned to a reference, with V, D and J gene definitions taken from IMGT. To eliminate PCR and sequencing errors, a nearest-neighbor clustering algorithm combined closely related sequences. V, D and J usage was examined in productive unique and total sequences using ImmunoSEQ Analyzer tools along with R version 3.6.1. TCRdb's version of the immuneACCESS table is confined to in-frame rearrangements and falls short of the full clone set. An unresolved V gene accounts for under half of the shortfall where checked; the remainder is of unknown origin. D and trimming were read from the DNA, whereas the V and J calls and clone size are those reported in that table. A total of approximately 3,300 clones appear in this sample, about 89% of them only once. 12% of the sample is in the top ten clones.

The TCR comes from a human donor in good health. Recombination joined TRBV6-5 with TRBJ1-1; the best D guess is TRBD1, with 5 bases matching. The sequenced sample consisted of CD8+ T cells from blood. The CDR3 region reads CASSYGQGNTEAFF. The nucleotides are TGTGCCAGCAGTTACGGGCAGGGCAACACTGAAGCTTTCTTT.